One TCR beta chain is described in this entry. This entry comes from a study of STAT5B mutations in CD4+ large granular lymphocyte leukemia. Here immunoSEQ multiplex PCR was the method, and the copy in TCRdb shows in-frame clones only, minus some. Altogether about 8,200 clones are present, roughly nine tenths being singletons, with the ten largest covering approximately 49%. Between the trimmed V and J ends, which lost 5 bases and 4 bases, there was a span of 15 bases. There are 14 residues in the CDR3. Germline loops: CDR1 SGHAT, CDR2 FQNNGV. Sequencing used PBMCs. This receptor was taken from a woman aged 70 to 79 with CD4+ T-cell large granular lymphocyte leukemia. The chain links TRBV11-2 to TRBJ2-7; a possible D gene is TRBD1 (6 bases). The CDR3 loop is CASSPEQGRYEQYF. The CDR3 DNA sequence: TGTGCCAGCAGCCCCGAGCAGGGGCGGTACGAGCAGTACTTC.